This TCR beta chain was captured in a study of technical replicates of blood from a handful of donors. The CDR3 is made up of 16 amino acids. After removal of 6 bases from V and 4 bases from J, the junction contained 7 bases not matched to a gene. CDR1 and CDR2 (germline): MNHEY, SVGAGI. Measured with immunoSEQ multiplex PCR; TCRdb has only the in-frame clones, and not every one. The profile shows 50,000 to 65,000 clones, approximately 92% of them singletons. This clonotype was sampled from a human donor in good health. Some clones in this sample may be carry-over from other donors' samples. The V gene is TRBV6-5, the J gene TRBJ2-3, with 13 nucleotides matching TRBD2. The sample consisted of PBMCs. The CDR3: CASSYRLAGGPDTQYF. The CDR3 DNA reads as TGTGCCAGCAGCTACCGACTAGCGGGAGGACCAGATACGCAGTATTTT.